This T cell receptor (beta chain) derives from a study of blood T cell repertoires in COVID-19. Participants were aged roughly 18 to 90 years, lived in around 25 US areas, and enrolled virtually. Assignment of participants to cohorts was predicated upon participant-reported clinical history. Resolution of symptoms, clearance, or two negative PCRs was present in recovered Cohort 3 donors. Under the authors' procedure: By means of reference gene primer amplification, nucleated cell counts were estimated. The table came from immunoSEQ multiplex PCR; TCRdb's copy has only in-frame clones and leaves some out. V and J calls and clone size are those listed in that table; D and trimming were worked out from the DNA. This table holds about 200,000 clones, around four fifths found once. The CDR3 extends over 15 amino acids. Germline V gene sequence: CDR1 SGHKS, CDR2 YYEKEE (reference sequence). Trimming took 4 bases from V and 0 from J; bases not matched to a gene: 3.

The TCR originated in a man in his forties or fifties who had recovered from COVID-19. Material for sequencing was PBMCs or T cells enriched from blood (not recorded which). V usage is TRBV5-5 and J usage is TRBJ2-7; TRBD2 aligns across 11 bases. Here the CDR3 DNA reads TGTGCCAGCAGCACCGGGACTAGCGGCTCCTACGAGCAGTACTTC. It specifies CASSTGTSGSYEQYF.